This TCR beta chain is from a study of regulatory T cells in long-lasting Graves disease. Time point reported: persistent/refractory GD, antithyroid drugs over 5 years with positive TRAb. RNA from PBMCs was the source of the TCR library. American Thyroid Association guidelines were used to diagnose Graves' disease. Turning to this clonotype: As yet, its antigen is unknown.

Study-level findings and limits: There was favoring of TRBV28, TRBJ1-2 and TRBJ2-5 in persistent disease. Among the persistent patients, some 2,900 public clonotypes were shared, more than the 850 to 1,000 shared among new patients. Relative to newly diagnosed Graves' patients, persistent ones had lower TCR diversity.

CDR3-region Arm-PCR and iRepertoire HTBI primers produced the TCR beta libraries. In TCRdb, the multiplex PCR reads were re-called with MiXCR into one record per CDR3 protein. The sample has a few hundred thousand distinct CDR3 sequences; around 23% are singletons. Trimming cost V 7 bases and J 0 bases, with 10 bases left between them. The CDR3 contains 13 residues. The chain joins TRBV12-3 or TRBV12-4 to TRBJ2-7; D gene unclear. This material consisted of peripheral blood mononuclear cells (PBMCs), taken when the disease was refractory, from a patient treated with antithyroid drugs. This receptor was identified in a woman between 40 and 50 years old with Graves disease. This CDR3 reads CASKTALSYEQYF. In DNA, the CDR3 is TGTGCCAGCAAAACAGCGCTCTCCTACGAGCAGTACTTC.